This T cell receptor beta chain was captured in a study of T cell responses to AZD1222 COVID-19 vaccine. Sequencing was performed with immunoSEQ multiplex PCR; in TCRdb, only in-frame clones are kept and a portion is missing. The data show 100,000 to 150,000 clones, approximately 80% seen once. Trimming cost V 6 bases and J 7 bases, with 18 bases left between them. Germline V gene data show CDR1 as MNHEY and CDR2 as SVGEGT. CDR3 length: 15 amino acids. In the case of this clone: The same CDR3 also results from other DNA sequences found in this sample.

The analysis combined second doses at about 4 or about 12 weeks. This rearrangement joins TRBV6-2 or TRBV6-3 to TRBJ1-4, with D perhaps matching TRBD1 (5 bases). Source: peripheral blood, taken 28 days after the second AZD1222 dose. The TCR originated in an adult who received the AZD1222 COVID-19 vaccine. CDR3 in amino acids: CASSPPGLGGEKLFF. CDR3 nucleotide sequence: TGTGCCAGCAGCCCCCCCGGGCTTGGGGGTGAAAAACTGTTTTTT.